The 30 T cell receptor beta chains listed next were all sequenced from one sample in a study of EBV T-cell therapy then PD-1 blockade in nasopharyngeal carcinoma. Antigen specificity for these receptors is unknown. Clones were read by immunoSEQ multiplex PCR, and TCRdb kept only the in-frame ones, dropping some. The repertoire holds 17,000 or so clones, approximately 80% seen once, with 25% to 30% in the top ten. Treatment given: AdE1-LMPpoly-expanded autologous EBV-specific T-cell therapy followed by anti-PD-1 nivolumab. The material was CD8+ T cells from blood, obtained at day 0 from a patient whose treatment included autologous EBV-specific T cells and nivolumab. The receptor set was obtained from a man in his forties with nasopharyngeal carcinoma.

The sample holds one count of this clone. The gene calls are TRBV6-5 and TRBJ2-3; weak D call: TRBD2 (5 bases). Germline CDR1 and CDR2: MNHEY and SVGAGI. The CDR3 extends over 12 amino acids. Trimming shortened V by 4 bases and J by 4 bases, and 6 bases separated the two germline ends. CDR3 protein: CASSLDSDTQYF. For the CDR3, the DNA is TGTGCCAGCAGTTTGGACTCAGATACGCAGTATTTT.

The chain recombines TRBV28 with TRBJ1-5, with 9 bases lining up with TRBD1. The CDR3 totals 13 residues. Germline lookup yields CDR1 MDHEN and CDR2 SYDVKM. Germline trimming cut 7 bases from V and 4 bases from J; bases unmatched to any gene: 2. In DNA, the CDR3 is TGTGCCAGCAAGGGACAGGGAAATCAGCCCCAGCATTTT. It codes for CASKGQGNQPQHF. Full variable domain (missing parts from reference TRBV28 and TRBJ1-5): DVKVTQSSRYLVKRTGEKVFLECVQDMDHENMFWYRQDPGLGLRLIYFSYDVKMKEKGDIPEGYSVSREKKERFSLILESASTNQTSMYLCASKGQGNQPQHFGDGTRLSIL.

V is TRBV5-1 and J is TRBJ2-3, with D unclear. This CDR3 is built from 16 residues. The ends were cut back, 3 bases at V and 2 bases at J, with 16 bases in the middle. Germline assignment: CDR1 SGHRS and CDR2 YFSETQ. DNA of the CDR3: TGCGCCAGCAGCTCCCACGGGCGCACGCTCACAGATACGCAGTATTTT. The encoded protein is CASSSHGRTLTDTQYF.

This clone was picked up a small number of times. This chain links TRBV7-9 with TRBJ2-7, with D unclear. Per germline, CDR1 SEHNR and CDR2 FQNEAQ (reference sequence). V lost 4 bases, J lost 3 bases, and 13 bases lay in between. CDR3 length: 14 amino acids. DNA for the CDR3: TGTGCCAGCAGCTCAAACAGCGTGGACTACGAGCAGTACTTC. This translates into CASSSNSVDYEQYF.

This clone occurred once. The chain has TRBV6-1 and TRBJ2-3; possibly TRBD2 for D (6 bases). This CDR3 is 14 amino acids long. V was pared by 1 base and J by 4 bases, with 9 bases between. The germline gives CDR1 MNHNS, CDR2 SASEGT. The CDR3 loop reads CASSEVGEADTQYF. In nucleotides, the CDR3 is TGTGCCAGCAGTGAAGTAGGGGAGGCAGATACGCAGTATTTT.

This chain's CDR3 is CASSLSRRPQHF. The CDR3 region has the DNA TGTGCCAGCAGTTTATCCAGGCGGCCCCAGCATTTT. The rearrangement links TRBV12-3 or TRBV12-4 to TRBJ1-5; no clear D. The ends were cut back, 2 bases at V and 9 bases at J, with 8 bases in the middle. This CDR3 comprises 12 residues.

The V call is TRBV4-3, the J call TRBJ1-1; D is unclear. The CDR3 has 18 residues. The germline V gene encodes CDR1 LGHNA and CDR2 YSLEER. Deletions cut 0 bases from V and 0 bases from J, with 17 bases between. The CDR3 coding sequence is TGCGCCAGCAGCCAAGATCTTGTACAGTCCCTAATGAACACTGAAGCTTTCTTT. This encodes CASSQDLVQSLMNTEAFF.

The chain has TRBV7-8 and TRBJ2-2; 10 bases align to TRBD2. Germline CDR1 is SGHVS and CDR2 is FQNEAQ. J gave up 5 bases and V 5 bases, and 11 bases lay outside the gene matches. This CDR3 has 17 amino acids. Written as DNA, the CDR3 is TGTGCCAGCAGCGCAAAACATAGCGGGGGGATAACCGGGGAGCTGTTTTTT. Amino acids: CASSAKHSGGITGELFF.

The chain carries TRBV30 and TRBJ2-5; perhaps D is TRBD1 or TRBD2 (6 bases each). V lost 3 bases, J lost 5 bases, and 13 bases lay in between. The CDR3 is 13 amino acids. Germline loops: CDR1 GTSNPN, CDR2 SVGIG (reference sequence). The CDR3 DNA sequence: TGTGCCTGGAGACCCGGGGGCGCGGAGACCCAGTACTTC. Its translation: CAWRPGGAETQYF.

V gene TRBV7-8 combines with J gene TRBJ2-2; maybe TRBD2 (5 bases). V lost 4 bases and J lost 5, with 17 bases in between. There are 16 residues in the CDR3. Germline-derived CDR1 and CDR2 are SGHVS and FQNEAQ. The CDR3: CASSSLTLGETGELFF. In DNA form, the CDR3 reads TGTGCCAGCAGCTCCCTAACCCTTGGGGAGACCGGGGAGCTGTTTTTT.

The chain has TRBV6-5 and TRBJ2-7; 7 nucleotides align to TRBD1. CDR1 and CDR2 (germline): MNHEY, SVGAGI. The CDR3 is 14 residues long. V dropped 7 bases and J dropped 2; count of bases not matched to a gene: 8. The CDR3 sequence is CASTELGTAYEQYF. The DNA of the CDR3 is TGTGCCAGCACCGAACTTGGGACAGCCTACGAGCAGTACTTC.

The rearrangement uses TRBV5-1 and TRBJ2-7; D is perhaps TRBD1 (6 bases). Germline V CDR1 and CDR2: SGHRS, YFSETQ. This CDR3 has 13 residues. Trimming cost V 5 bases and J 2 bases, with 11 bases left between them. This CDR3 is CASSTGQPYEQYF. CDR3 DNA: TGCGCCAGCAGTACCGGACAGCCCTACGAGCAGTACTTC.

The rearrangement uses TRBV7-8 and TRBJ2-3; 13 bases are a match to TRBD2. The CDR3 is 19 residues long. The trim removed 1 base at V and 0 bases at J, leaving 7 bases unmatched. Germline V gene data show CDR1 as SGHVS and CDR2 as FQNEAQ. CDR3 region: CASSLVRTSGGTSTDTQYF. The CDR3 bases are TGTGCCAGCAGCTTAGTCCGGACTAGCGGGGGAACTAGCACAGATACGCAGTATTTT.

The chain uses TRBV5-4 and TRBJ2-7; TRBD2 matches 8 bases. This CDR3 comprises 18 residues. CDR1 is SGHNT, CDR2 YYREEE, per germline (reference sequence). V gave up 4 bases and J gave up 4 bases; unmatched junction bases: 19. CDR3: CASSVFPVKPERGYEQYF. DNA for the CDR3: TGTGCCAGCAGCGTCTTCCCAGTCAAACCCGAGCGGGGGTACGAGCAGTACTTC. The variable domain in full, completed from reference TRBV5-4 and TRBJ2-7, reads ETGVTQSPTHLIKTRGQQVTLRCSSQSGHNTVSWYQQALGQGPQFIFQYYREEENGRGNFPPRFSGLQFPNYSSELNVNALELDDSALYLCASSVFPVKPERGYEQYFGPGTRLTVT.

The DNA of the CDR3 is TGCGCCAGCAGCCCCCTCGTGGGCGCGGCGAACACCGGGGAGCTGTTTTTT. Translating gives CASSPLVGAANTGELFF. The V call is TRBV4-3, the J call TRBJ2-2; D is unclear. CDR3 length: 17 residues. V lost 4 bases and J lost 0, with 15 bases in between. Germline CDR1 is LGHNA and CDR2 is YSLEER.

CDR3 nucleotide sequence: TGTGCCAGCAGTGACTCGGGGACAGGGGGAGATACGCAGTATTTT. It translates to CASSDSGTGGDTQYF. The chain uses TRBV6-4 and TRBJ2-3; 11 bases map to TRBD1. The ends lost 0 bases at V and 5 bases at J; junction bases unmatched: 1. This CDR3 spans 15 amino acids. CDR1 and CDR2 from the germline V gene are MRHNA and SNTAGT.

The chain uses TRBV5-6 and TRBJ1-6; no clear D. Looked up from germline, CDR1 is SGHDT and CDR2 is YYEEEE. The germline V and J ends were trimmed by 4 bases and 12 bases, with 11 bases remaining between them. This CDR3 spans 12 amino acids. DNA for the CDR3: TGTGCCAGCAGCCCGGGAGGTGGACCCCTCCACTTT. As protein: CASSPGGGPLHF.

The genes are TRBV6-5 and TRBJ1-1; 7 positions match TRBD1. Germline CDR1 is MNHEY and CDR2 is SVGAGI. The V and J ends lost 2 bases and 0 bases, in that order; junction bases with no gene match: 6. CDR3 length equals 16 residues. The CDR3 region is CASSYGQVFMNTEAFF. The CDR3 nucleotides read TGTGCCAGCAGTTACGGACAGGTGTTCATGAACACTGAAGCTTTCTTT.

In this sample, this clone turned up once. The chain is built from TRBV4-1 and TRBJ2-7; D not resolved. Germline V gene sequence: CDR1 MGHRA, CDR2 YSYEKL. The CDR3 length is 14 residues. Trimming cost V 4 bases and J 4 bases, with 14 bases left between them. Here the CDR3 reads CASSLLLGDYEQYF. The CDR3 DNA follows: TGCGCCAGCAGCCTATTATTAGGTGATTACGAGCAGTACTTC.

V usage is TRBV28 and J usage is TRBJ1-2; D remains ambiguous. This CDR3 region has 15 residues. Germline CDR1 is MDHEN and CDR2 is SYDVKM. V was shortened by 4 bases and J by 0 bases, with 12 bases between the two germline ends. The CDR3 coding sequence is TGTGCCAGCAGTTCGACGGACGGTACTAACTATGGCTACACCTTC. Translation: CASSSTDGTNYGYTF.

The chain employs TRBV13 and TRBJ2-5; D may be TRBD1 (6 bases). V was cut by 4 bases and J by 3 bases, with 15 bases left in between. The CDR3 runs to 15 residues. CDR1 and CDR2 from the germline V gene are PRHDT and FYEKMQ (reference sequence). The CDR3 sequence: CASSSTGFGEETQYF. In DNA, the CDR3 is TGTGCCAGCAGCTCTACAGGGTTCGGGGAAGAGACCCAGTACTTC.

This clone was observed a single time. The chain uses TRBV15 and TRBJ2-1; D remains ambiguous. Per the germline V gene, CDR1 is LNHNV and CDR2 is YYDKDF (reference sequence). V lost 1 base, J lost 0 bases, and 1 base lay in between. The CDR3 consists of 13 residues. CDR3 in DNA: TGTGCCACCAGCAGAGGCTCCTACAATGAGCAGTTCTTC. Translated, it gives CATSRGSYNEQFF.

This sequence joins TRBV9 and TRBJ2-3; TRBD2 is a possible D gene (7 bases). The CDR3 is 16 amino acids. Germline V gene lookup returns CDR1 SGDLS and CDR2 YYNGEE. The V end was cut by 5 bases, the J end by 2 bases, with 18 bases between. CDR3 protein: CASSLYRGGDTDTQYF. DNA of the CDR3: TGTGCCAGCAGTCTCTATAGGGGGGGGGACACAGATACGCAGTATTTT.

The V gene is TRBV2, the J gene TRBJ1-1; D is possibly TRBD1 (6 bases). The CDR3 covers 14 residues. Germline lookup yields CDR1 SNHLY and CDR2 FYNNEI. Trimming cost V 0 bases and J 6 bases, with 11 bases left between them. The DNA of the CDR3 is TGTGCCAGCAGTGAAGCCAAGGGGGTCCCTGAAGCTTTCTTT. This codes for CASSEAKGVPEAFF.

This chain joins TRBV9 and TRBJ1-2, with 7 bases lining up with TRBD1. The V and J ends lost 3 bases and 7 bases, in that order; junction bases with no gene match: 15. Germline values: CDR1 SGDLS, CDR2 YYNGEE. CDR3 length equals 16 residues. The CDR3 region is CASSAVGNRQGPGYTF. For the CDR3, the DNA is TGTGCCAGCAGCGCAGTGGGGAATCGACAGGGCCCTGGCTACACCTTC.

This clone was seen a single time. CDR3 DNA sequence: TGTGCCAGCAGCCCATCTACGGGCACTGAAGCTTTCTTT. It translates to CASSPSTGTEAFF. The chain combines TRBV5-6 with TRBJ1-1, with D hard to call. Germline CDR1 SGHDT, CDR2 YYEEEE. The CDR3 runs to 13 residues. The ends were cut back, 4 bases at V and 4 bases at J, with 11 bases in the middle.

The chain recombines TRBV6-6 with TRBJ1-1; D call uncertain. V dropped 7 bases and J dropped 0 bases, with 6 bases sitting between them. The CDR3 runs to 12 residues. Germline V lookup: CDR1 MNHNY, CDR2 SVGAGI (reference sequence). CDR3 residues: CASTLMNTEAFF. CDR3 nucleotides: TGTGCCAGCACCCTCATGAACACTGAAGCTTTCTTT.

By sample share, this clone is medium-sized. The V gene is TRBV28, the J gene TRBJ1-6; tentative D call: TRBD1 (5 bases). CDR1 is MDHEN, CDR2 SYDVKM, per germline. V lost 6 bases and J lost 7, with 13 bases in between. The CDR3 runs to 14 residues. In DNA, the CDR3 is TGTGCCAGCAGAAGACAGATCTTCAATTCACCCCTCCACTTT. This encodes CASRRQIFNSPLHF.

The CDR3 region is CASSKDRGGNTIYF. The CDR3 nucleotides are TGTGCCAGCAGCAAGGACAGGGGGGGAAACACCATATATTTT. The chain links TRBV5-4 to TRBJ1-3, with 10 nucleotides matching TRBD1. Germline CDR1 reads SGHNT; CDR2 reads YYREEE (reference sequence). Trimming took 4 bases from V and 4 from J; bases not matched to a gene: 2. This CDR3 region has 14 residues.

The chain employs TRBV15 and TRBJ2-5; D is undetermined. In germline, CDR1 is LNHNV, CDR2 YYDKDF (reference sequence). The CDR3 is 13 residues long. The V end was cut by 2 bases, the J end by 2 bases, with 6 bases between. The CDR3 sequence: CATSRRRQETQYF. The CDR3 coding sequence is TGTGCCACCAGCAGAAGACGTCAAGAGACCCAGTACTTC.